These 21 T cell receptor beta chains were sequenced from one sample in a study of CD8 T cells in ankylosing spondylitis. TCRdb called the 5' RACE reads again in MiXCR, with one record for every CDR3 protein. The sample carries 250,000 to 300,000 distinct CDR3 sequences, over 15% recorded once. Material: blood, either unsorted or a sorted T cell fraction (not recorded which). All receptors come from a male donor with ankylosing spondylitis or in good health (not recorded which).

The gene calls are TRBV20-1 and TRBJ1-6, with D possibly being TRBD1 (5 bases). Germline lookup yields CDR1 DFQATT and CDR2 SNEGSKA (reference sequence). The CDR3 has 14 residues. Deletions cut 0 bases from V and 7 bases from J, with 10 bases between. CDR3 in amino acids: CSAREGPGNSPLHF. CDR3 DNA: TGCAGTGCTAGAGAGGGACCCGGGAATTCACCCCTCCACTTT.

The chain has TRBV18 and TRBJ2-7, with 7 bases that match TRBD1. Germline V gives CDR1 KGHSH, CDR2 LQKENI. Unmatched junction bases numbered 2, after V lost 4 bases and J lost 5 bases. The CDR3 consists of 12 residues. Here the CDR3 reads CASSLTGDEQYV. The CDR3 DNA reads TGTGCCAGCTCACTAACAGGGGACGAGCAGTACGTC.

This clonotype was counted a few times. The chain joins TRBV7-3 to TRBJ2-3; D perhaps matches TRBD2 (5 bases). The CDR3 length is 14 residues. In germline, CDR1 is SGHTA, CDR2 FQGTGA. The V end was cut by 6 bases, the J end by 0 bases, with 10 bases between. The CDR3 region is CASSGGRSTDTQYF. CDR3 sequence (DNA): TGTGCCAGCAGTGGAGGAAGGAGCACAGATACGCAGTATTTT.

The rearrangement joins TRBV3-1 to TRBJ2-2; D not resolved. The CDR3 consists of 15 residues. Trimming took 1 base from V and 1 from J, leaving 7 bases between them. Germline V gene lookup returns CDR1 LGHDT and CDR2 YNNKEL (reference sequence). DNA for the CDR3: TGTGCCAGCAGCCAAGGGCAGAAGAACACCGGGGAGCTGTTTTTT. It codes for CASSQGQKNTGELFF. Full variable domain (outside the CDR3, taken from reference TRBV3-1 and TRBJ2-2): DTAVSQTPKYLVTQMGNDKSIKCEQNLGHDTMYWYKQDSKKFLKIMFSYNNKELIINETVPNRFSPKSPDKAHLNLHINSLELGDSAVYFCASSQGQKNTGELFFGEGSRLTVL.

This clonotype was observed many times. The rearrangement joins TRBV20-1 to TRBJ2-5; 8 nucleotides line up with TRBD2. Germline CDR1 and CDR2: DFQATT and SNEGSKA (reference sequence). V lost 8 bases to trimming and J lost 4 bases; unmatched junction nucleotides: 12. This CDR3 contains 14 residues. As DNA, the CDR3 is TGCAGTTCCCTAAACGGGGGGGTCGGAGAGACCCAGTACTTC. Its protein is CSSLNGGVGETQYF.

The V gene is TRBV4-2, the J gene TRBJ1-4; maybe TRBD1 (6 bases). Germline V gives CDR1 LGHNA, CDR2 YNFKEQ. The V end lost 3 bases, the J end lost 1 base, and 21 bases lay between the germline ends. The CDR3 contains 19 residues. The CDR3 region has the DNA TGTGCCAGCAGCCAGGCGGCGAACAGGGTGGTAGTAACTAATGAAAAACTGTTTTTT. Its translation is CASSQAANRVVVTNEKLFF.

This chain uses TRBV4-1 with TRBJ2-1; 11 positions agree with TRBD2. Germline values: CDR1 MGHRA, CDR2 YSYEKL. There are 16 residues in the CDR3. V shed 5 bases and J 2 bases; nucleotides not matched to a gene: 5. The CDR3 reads CASSSGTSGTYNEQFF. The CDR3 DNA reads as TGCGCCAGCAGCTCAGGGACTAGCGGAACCTACAATGAGCAGTTCTTC.

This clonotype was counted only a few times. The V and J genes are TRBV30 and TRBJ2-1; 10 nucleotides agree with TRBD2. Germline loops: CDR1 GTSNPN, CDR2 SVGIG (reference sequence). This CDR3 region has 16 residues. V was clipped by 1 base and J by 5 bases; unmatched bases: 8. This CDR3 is CAWSGRLAGVDNEQFF. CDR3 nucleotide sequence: TGTGCCTGGAGTGGGCGGCTAGCGGGAGTTGACAATGAGCAGTTCTTC.

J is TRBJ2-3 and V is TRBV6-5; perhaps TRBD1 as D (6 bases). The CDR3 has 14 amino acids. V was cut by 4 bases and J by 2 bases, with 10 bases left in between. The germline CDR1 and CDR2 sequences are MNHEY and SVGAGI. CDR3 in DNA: TGTGCCAGCAGTTCAGGACAGCACACAGATACGCAGTATTTT. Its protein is CASSSGQHTDTQYF.

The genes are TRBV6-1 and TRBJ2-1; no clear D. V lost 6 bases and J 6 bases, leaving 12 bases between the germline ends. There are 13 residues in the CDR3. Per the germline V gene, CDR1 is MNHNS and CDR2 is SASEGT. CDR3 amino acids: CASSKMGSNEQFF. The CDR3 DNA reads TGTGCCAGCAGCAAAATGGGTTCCAATGAGCAGTTCTTC.

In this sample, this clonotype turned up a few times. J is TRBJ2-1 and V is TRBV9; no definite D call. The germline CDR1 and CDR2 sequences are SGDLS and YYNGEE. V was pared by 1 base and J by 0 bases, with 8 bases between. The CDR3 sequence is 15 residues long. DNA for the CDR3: TGTGCCAGCAGCGTAAGTACGAGCTCCTACAATGAGCAGTTCTTC. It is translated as CASSVSTSSYNEQFF.

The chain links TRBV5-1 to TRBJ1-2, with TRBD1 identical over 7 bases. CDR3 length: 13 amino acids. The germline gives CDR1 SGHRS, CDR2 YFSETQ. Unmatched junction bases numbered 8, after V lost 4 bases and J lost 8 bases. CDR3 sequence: CASSPTGVEGYTF. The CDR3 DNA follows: TGCGCCAGCAGCCCTACAGGGGTGGAAGGCTACACCTTC.

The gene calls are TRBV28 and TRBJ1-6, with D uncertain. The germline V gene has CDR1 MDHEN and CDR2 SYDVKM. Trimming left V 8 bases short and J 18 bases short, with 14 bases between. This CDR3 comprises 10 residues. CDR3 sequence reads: CASGPRLPHF. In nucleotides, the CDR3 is TGTGCCAGCGGACCTAGACTCCCCCACTTT.

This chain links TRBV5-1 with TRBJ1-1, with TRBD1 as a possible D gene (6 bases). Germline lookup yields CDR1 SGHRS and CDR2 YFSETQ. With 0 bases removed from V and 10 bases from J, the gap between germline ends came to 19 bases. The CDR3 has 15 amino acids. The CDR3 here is CASSLAGGGASTAFF. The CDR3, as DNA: TGCGCCAGCAGCTTGGCCGGGGGGGGCGCGTCCACAGCTTTCTTT.

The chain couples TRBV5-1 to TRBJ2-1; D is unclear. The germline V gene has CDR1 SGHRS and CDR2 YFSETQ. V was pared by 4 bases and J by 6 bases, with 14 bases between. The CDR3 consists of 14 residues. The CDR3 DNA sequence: TGCGCCAGCAGCCTCCTCCCGTGGGGCAATGAGCAGTTCTTC. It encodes CASSLLPWGNEQFF.

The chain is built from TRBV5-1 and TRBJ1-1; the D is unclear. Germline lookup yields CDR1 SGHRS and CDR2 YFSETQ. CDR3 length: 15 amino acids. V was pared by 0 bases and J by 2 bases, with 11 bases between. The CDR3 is CASSLELGFNTEAFF. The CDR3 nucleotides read TGCGCCAGCAGCTTGGAACTGGGTTTTAACACTGAAGCTTTCTTT.

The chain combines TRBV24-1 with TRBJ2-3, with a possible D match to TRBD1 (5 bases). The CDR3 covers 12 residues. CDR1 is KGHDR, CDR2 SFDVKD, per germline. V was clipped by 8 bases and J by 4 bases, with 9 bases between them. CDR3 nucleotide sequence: TGTGCCACCATGGGGCCGGCAGATACGCAGTATTTT. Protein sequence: CATMGPADTQYF.

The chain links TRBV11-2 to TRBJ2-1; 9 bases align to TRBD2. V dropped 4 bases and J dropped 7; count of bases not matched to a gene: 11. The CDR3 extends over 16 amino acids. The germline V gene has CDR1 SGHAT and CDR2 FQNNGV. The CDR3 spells CASSSLDGLARNEQFF. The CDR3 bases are TGTGCCAGCAGCTCCCTGGATGGACTAGCGCGTAATGAGCAGTTCTTC.

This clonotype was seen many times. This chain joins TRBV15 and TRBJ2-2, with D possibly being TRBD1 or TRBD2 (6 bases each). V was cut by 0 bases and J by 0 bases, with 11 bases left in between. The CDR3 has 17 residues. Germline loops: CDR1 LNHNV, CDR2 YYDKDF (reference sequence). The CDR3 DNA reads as TGTGCCACCAGCAGAGATCAGAGGGGGGCGAACACCGGGGAGCTGTTTTTT. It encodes CATSRDQRGANTGELFF. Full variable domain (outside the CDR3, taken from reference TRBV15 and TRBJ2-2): DAMVIQNPRYQVTQFGKPVTLSCSQTLNHNVMYWYQQKSSQAPKLLFHYYDKDFNNEADTPDNFQSRRPNTSFCFLDIRSPGLGDTAMYLCATSRDQRGANTGELFFGEGSRLTVL.

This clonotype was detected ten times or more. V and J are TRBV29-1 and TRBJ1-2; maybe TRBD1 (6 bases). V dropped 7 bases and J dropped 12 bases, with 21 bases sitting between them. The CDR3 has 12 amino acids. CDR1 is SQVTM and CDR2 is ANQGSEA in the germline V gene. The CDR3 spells CSAVRDNLMHTF. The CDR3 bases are TGCAGCGCCGTCCGGGACAACCTTATGCACACCTTC.

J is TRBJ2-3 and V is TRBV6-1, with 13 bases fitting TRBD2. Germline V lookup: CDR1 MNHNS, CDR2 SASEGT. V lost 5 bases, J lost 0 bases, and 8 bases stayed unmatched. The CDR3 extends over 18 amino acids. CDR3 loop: CASSPGLAGYVSTDTQYF. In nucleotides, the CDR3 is TGTGCCAGCAGTCCGGGACTAGCGGGATATGTTAGCACAGATACGCAGTATTTT.